These 26 T cell receptor beta chains came from one sample sequenced in a study of CD8+CD57+ T cells in acquired aplastic anemia. The authors sequenced patients whose flow cytometry had shown CD8+CD57+ cell expansion. The use of genomic DNA as template underpinned the TCR beta VDJ and CDR3 profiling. TCRdb re-called the reads with MiXCR, one entry per CDR3 protein. The sample shows about 180,000 distinct CDR3 sequences, 55% to 65% of them seen only once. The specimen was sorted CD4+, CD8+, or CD8+CD57+ T cells (not recorded which) from PBMCs. The receptors derive from a human donor with aplastic anemia.

This chain connects TRBV9 to TRBJ2-1; D remains unclear. The CDR3 is 12 amino acids. Germline CDR1 is SGDLS and CDR2 is YYNGEE. V was pared by 4 bases and J by 10 bases, with 12 bases between. CDR3 nucleotide sequence: TGTGCCAGCAGCTTGTCTTCGCGGGAGCAGTTCTTC. Protein product: CASSLSSREQFF.

This sequence joins TRBV7-9 and TRBJ1-6, with D possibly matching TRBD1 (5 bases). The CDR3 totals 14 residues. CDR1 is SEHNR and CDR2 is FQNEAQ in the germline V gene (reference sequence). V lost 2 bases and J 6 bases, leaving 8 bases between the germline ends. In nucleotides, the CDR3 is TGTGCCAGCAGCTTATGGGGGATTAATTCACCCCTCCACTTT. Residues: CASSLWGINSPLHF.

About this clonotype itself: The conserved closing phenylalanine or tryptophan is absent in this CDR3, likely reflecting a read error. It is unclear where the CDR3 begins or ends on the DNA, so no DNA is shown, and the CDR3 is as TCRdb lists it. This chain links TRBV20-1 with TRBJ2-6; TRBD2, the table's D call, lacks a check against the DNA. Termini included, the CDR3 measures 8 amino acids. Germline CDR1 and CDR2: DFQATT and SNEGSKA (reference sequence). The CDR3 protein is CSARDLGG.

J is TRBJ2-1 and V is TRBV20-1; TRBD2 matches at 16 bases. The ends lost 0 bases at V and 0 bases at J; junction bases unmatched: 8. Germline V gene lookup returns CDR1 DFQATT and CDR2 SNEGSKA (reference sequence). This CDR3 region has 20 residues. CDR3 sequence (DNA): TGCAGTGCTAGAGATAGAGTCGGGACTAGCGGGAGGGCCTCCTACAATGAGCAGTTCTTC. It specifies CSARDRVGTSGRASYNEQFF.

The chain is built from TRBV7-9 and TRBJ1-2; perhaps TRBD1 as D (5 bases). The length of the CDR3 is 16 residues. The V gene's germline CDR1 is SEHNR and CDR2 FQNEAQ (reference sequence). Trimming took off 2 bases at V and 3 bases at J, with 16 bases between the two ends. Here the CDR3 reads CASSLPGTGLDYGYTF. In DNA form, the CDR3 reads TGTGCCAGCAGCTTACCCGGGACGGGTCTCGACTATGGCTACACCTTC.

The chain recombines TRBV4-1 with TRBJ1-1; no clear D. CDR3 length: 15 amino acids. V dropped 0 bases and J dropped 6 bases, with 14 bases sitting between them. Germline V gives CDR1 MGHRA, CDR2 YSYEKL. The CDR3 loop reads CASSQEAGAWPEAFF. The CDR3 region has the DNA TGCGCCAGCAGCCAAGAAGCCGGAGCGTGGCCTGAAGCTTTCTTT.

The rearrangement links TRBV10-3 to TRBJ1-6, with a tentative D call TRBD1 (5 bases). This CDR3 contains 14 residues. Trimming removed 8 bases from V and 7 bases from J, with 15 bases in between. Germline assignment: CDR1 ENHRY and CDR2 SYGVKD. CDR3 sequence: CAISAGLNNSPLHF. DNA for the CDR3: TGTGCCATCTCGGCGGGACTGAACAATTCACCCCTCCACTTT.

This clonotype is a singleton in its sample. The gene calls are TRBV7-3 and TRBJ1-2; D is uncertain. CDR1 is SGHTA, CDR2 FQGTGA, per germline. The CDR3 is 16 residues long. V lost 2 bases, J lost 5 bases, and 18 bases lay in between. In DNA form, the CDR3 reads TGTGCCAGCAGCTTACTGGGCCTTAATGAGCAGTATGGCTACACCTTC. Its protein is CASSLLGLNEQYGYTF.

This clonotype was detected many times. The rearrangement uses TRBV19 and TRBJ1-2; the D is unclear. The CDR3 runs to 15 residues. CDR1 and CDR2 from the germline V gene are LNHDA and SQIVND (reference sequence). The V and J ends lost 3 bases and 1 base respectively, with 12 bases between them. The CDR3 DNA sequence: TGTGCCAGTAGTATTGCCCACGAGGATAACTATGGCTACACCTTC. It yields the protein CASSIAHEDNYGYTF.

The gene calls are TRBV2 and TRBJ1-1, with TRBD1 as a possible D gene (6 bases). There are 14 residues in the CDR3. The germline V gene has CDR1 SNHLY and CDR2 FYNNEI. V lost 4 bases and J 5 bases, leaving 14 bases between the germline ends. This CDR3 is CASSGIQGGTEAFF. For the CDR3, the DNA is TGTGCCAGCAGTGGGATACAGGGAGGGACTGAAGCTTTCTTT.

The chain carries TRBV2 and TRBJ1-1; no definite D call. V gave up 5 bases and J gave up 7 bases, with 11 bases separating them. Germline V gene lookup returns CDR1 SNHLY and CDR2 FYNNEI. CDR3 length: 12 amino acids. The CDR3 DNA reads TGTGCCAGCAGTCGGACCGAGATTGAAGCTTTCTTT. It codes for CASSRTEIEAFF.

On this clonotype itself: A much larger clone is a single base away; this may be a read error. The chain recombines TRBV12-3 or TRBV12-4 with TRBJ1-3, with 7 bases that match TRBD1. The length of the CDR3 is 16 residues. The CDR3 sequence: CASSLGGQTSANTIYF. As DNA, the CDR3 is TGTGCCAGCAGTTTAGGGGGACAGACCTCTGCAAACACCATATATTTT.

This clonotype was seen once. The gene calls are TRBV7-9 and TRBJ2-3, with 7 bases identical to TRBD2. Germline V gene lookup returns CDR1 SEHNR and CDR2 FQNEAQ (reference sequence). V lost 4 bases, J lost 2 bases, and 6 bases stayed unmatched. The CDR3 sequence is 15 residues long. CDR3 nucleotide sequence: TGTGCCAGCAGCTCAGGGCGGGAGATCACAGATACGCAGTATTTT. Its translation: CASSSGREITDTQYF.

This clonotype was seen more than once but under ten times. The chain has TRBV2 and TRBJ2-1; 8 nucleotides align to TRBD1. Trimming cost V 4 bases and J 6 bases; bases outside gene matches: 5. Looked up from germline, CDR1 is SNHLY and CDR2 is FYNNEI. This CDR3 is 14 amino acids long. Here the CDR3 DNA reads TGTGCCAGCAGTGCGGACAGGGTAGGCAATGAGCAGTTCTTC. It yields the protein CASSADRVGNEQFF.

This clonotype was found many times. This chain connects TRBV12-3 or TRBV12-4 to TRBJ1-2, with D perhaps matching TRBD1 (5 bases). Trimming took 4 bases from V and 7 from J, leaving 19 bases between them. The CDR3 totals 15 residues. For the CDR3, the DNA is TGTGCCAGCAGTTCGAGACAGCCCGCGGTGGCTGGCTACACCTTC. It codes for CASSSRQPAVAGYTF.

The rearrangement uses TRBV6-2 or TRBV6-3 and TRBJ2-5, with D maybe TRBD1 (6 bases). Per germline, CDR1 MNHEY and CDR2 SVGEGT. The length of the CDR3 is 17 residues. The V and J ends lost 5 bases and 4 bases respectively, with 23 bases between them. As DNA, the CDR3 is TGTGCCAGCAGTGGGGGCCATGGGCAGAGTTCGCGAGAGACCCAGTACTTC. It translates to CASSGGHGQSSRETQYF.

This clonotype was counted at least ten times. The V gene is TRBV13, the J gene TRBJ2-3, with TRBD2 matching over 7 bases. Germline-derived CDR1 and CDR2 are PRHDT and FYEKMQ (reference sequence). With 5 bases clipped from V and 0 bases from J, the junction kept 5 bases outside the gene matches. The CDR3 loop spans 15 amino acids. CDR3 bases: TGTGCCAGCAGCCCAACAGCGGGGAGCACAGATACGCAGTATTTT. This sequence encodes CASSPTAGSTDTQYF.

J is TRBJ1-2 and V is TRBV7-2, with D tentatively TRBD1 (6 bases). This CDR3 spans 13 amino acids. Per germline, CDR1 SGHTA and CDR2 FQGNSA. V was pared by 3 bases and J by 8 bases, with 13 bases between. The CDR3 is CASSFRGREGYTF. DNA of the CDR3: TGTGCCAGCAGCTTCCGGGGGCGGGAGGGCTACACCTTC.

Turning to this clonotype: The limits of the CDR3 on the DNA are not certain, so only TCRdb's listed CDR3 is given. The chain joins TRBV20-1 to TRBJ1-1; TRBD1 was called by the table and not checked on the DNA. Counting both end residues, the CDR3 totals 22 amino acids. CDR1 and CDR2 from the germline V gene are DFQATT and SNEGSKA (reference sequence). CDR3 sequence: CSARDEADNEQFFGPGFTEAFF.

The chain carries TRBV10-3 and TRBJ2-3; the D is unclear. Trimming removed 0 bases at V and 0 bases at J, with 4 bases between. CDR3 length equals 14 residues. Germline V gene sequence: CDR1 ENHRY, CDR2 SYGVKD. DNA for the CDR3: TGTGCCATCAGTGAGTCCGGCAGCACAGATACGCAGTATTTT. This sequence encodes CAISESGSTDTQYF.

This chain links TRBV29-1 with TRBJ2-7; 9 bases fit TRBD1. The CDR3 is 16 residues long. The germline V gene has CDR1 SQVTM and CDR2 ANQGSEA. After removal of 3 bases from V and 3 bases from J, the junction contained 12 bases not matched to a gene. In DNA form, the CDR3 reads TGCAGCGTTGAGAGGACAGGGGATCCCTATGGCTACGAGCAGTACTTC. Translation: CSVERTGDPYGYEQYF.

The chain uses TRBV2 and TRBJ1-6, with D unresolved. The V gene's germline CDR1 is SNHLY and CDR2 FYNNEI. Trimming cost V 6 bases and J 8 bases, with 14 bases left between them. This CDR3 is built from 14 residues. The CDR3 bases are TGTGCCAGCAGGATGTGGGGTCCGGATTCACCCCTCCACTTT. This gives the protein CASRMWGPDSPLHF.

This clonotype was recorded many times. V usage is TRBV7-2 and J usage is TRBJ1-5, with 10 bases lining up with TRBD1. V gave up 4 bases and J gave up 6 bases; unmatched junction bases: 0. Germline V gives CDR1 SGHTA, CDR2 FQGNSA. This CDR3 comprises 13 residues. This chain's CDR3 is CASSWDRGQPQHF. The CDR3 DNA is TGTGCCAGCAGCTGGGACAGGGGTCAGCCCCAGCATTTT.

The chain links TRBV24-1 to TRBJ2-1, with D possibly being TRBD2 (7 bases). From germline, CDR1 is KGHDR and CDR2 SFDVKD. The length of the CDR3 is 15 residues. V lost 8 bases, J lost 6 bases, and 19 bases lay in between. The CDR3 sequence: CATIDRGGARNEQFF. The CDR3 DNA sequence: TGTGCCACCATCGATAGGGGGGGGGCTCGCAATGAGCAGTTCTTC.

This clonotype was counted at least ten times. The V gene is TRBV4-1, the J gene TRBJ2-4; D might be TRBD2 (5 bases). CDR1 and CDR2 (germline): MGHRA, YSYEKL. The CDR3 has 16 amino acids. V was pared by 0 bases and J by 0 bases, with 9 bases between. The DNA for the CDR3 is TGCGCCAGCAGCCAAGATTCAGGACTAGCCAAAAACATTCAGTACTTC. Translated: CASSQDSGLAKNIQYF.

The genes are TRBV2 and TRBJ2-7; no definite D call. Germline values: CDR1 SNHLY, CDR2 FYNNEI. V was shortened by 4 bases and J by 1 base, with 14 bases between the two germline ends. This CDR3 is built from 15 residues. DNA of the CDR3: TGTGCCAGCAGTGGGTGGGGTAGTACGTCCTACGAGCAGTACTTC. This encodes CASSGWGSTSYEQYF.